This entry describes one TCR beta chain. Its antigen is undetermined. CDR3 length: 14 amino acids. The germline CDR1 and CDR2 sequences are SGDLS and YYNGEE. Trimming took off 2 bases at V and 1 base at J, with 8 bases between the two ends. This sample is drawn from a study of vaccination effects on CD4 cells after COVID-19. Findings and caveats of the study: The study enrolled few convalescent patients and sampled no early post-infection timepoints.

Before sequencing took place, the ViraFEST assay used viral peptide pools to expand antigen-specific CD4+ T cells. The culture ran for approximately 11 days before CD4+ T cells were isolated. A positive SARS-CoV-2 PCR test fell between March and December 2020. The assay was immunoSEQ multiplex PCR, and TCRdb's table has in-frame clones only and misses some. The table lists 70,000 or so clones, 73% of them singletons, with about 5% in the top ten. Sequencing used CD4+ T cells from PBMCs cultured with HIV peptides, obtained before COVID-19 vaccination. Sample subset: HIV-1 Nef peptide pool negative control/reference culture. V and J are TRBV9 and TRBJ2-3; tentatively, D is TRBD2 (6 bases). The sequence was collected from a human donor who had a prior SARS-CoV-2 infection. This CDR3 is CASSVRERTDTQYF. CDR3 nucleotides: TGTGCCAGCAGCGTTCGGGAGCGCACAGATACGCAGTATTTT.